This TCR beta chain comes out of a study of T-cell reconstitution after alpha-beta-depleted transplantation in children. About this clonotype itself: Its cognate antigen is unknown.

V gave up 7 bases and J gave up 0 bases; unmatched junction bases: 8. This CDR3 comprises 15 residues. Library preparation (for TCRbeta) was performed with unique molecular identifiers. TCRdb re-called the PCR reads with MiXCR, one entry per CDR3 protein. The profile shows 540,000 or so distinct CDR3 sequences, 20% to 25% of them singletons. Study findings and constraints: Certain patients had high TCRbeta diversity at day 60, and it came from recipient T cells and thymic progenitors that survived. Newly generated T cells supplied most T-cell counts and diversity one year post-transplant. Several hundred expanded graft clones reportedly were the source of alpha-beta T cells about two months after transplant.

The source is a boy in the first two years of life who had a stem cell transplant for acute myeloid leukemia, so the T cells may come from the graft donor. The material sequenced was PBMCs, mostly from graft donor cells, taken 360 days after TCRalphabeta/CD19-depleted stem cell transplant. The rearrangement joins TRBV12-3 or TRBV12-4 to TRBJ1-1; TRBD1 matches 7 bases. The CDR3 loop reads CASTQGGGMNTEAFF. The CDR3 DNA follows: TGTGCCAGCACCCAGGGGGGAGGGATGAACACTGAAGCTTTCTTT.